The 28 T cell receptor beta chains in this list originate from one sample, sequenced in a study of shared clonotypes between healthy human individuals. The data were produced by immunoSEQ multiplex PCR, yet TCRdb's version contains in-frame clones alone and is incomplete. The sample has about 610,000 clones, less than 98% seen once. The sample consisted of naive CD4+ T cells sorted from blood. The sample's subset: CD45RA+ positively selected. The receptors originated from a woman aged 25 to 39 in good health.

CDR3 DNA sequence: TGCGCCAGCAGCCCCAAGGGTCAGGCGGGCCAAAGACCCTACGAGCAGTACTTC. This translates into CASSPKGQAGQRPYEQYF. V gene TRBV4-1 combines with J gene TRBJ2-5; D perhaps matches TRBD2 (5 bases). The last part of the DNA fits TRBJ2-7 better; the J call may be wrong. CDR3 length equals 18 residues. Looked up from germline, CDR1 is MGHRA and CDR2 is YSYEKL.

The chain joins TRBV27 to TRBJ2-7, with 12 bases fitting TRBD2. There are 18 residues in the CDR3. Germline CDR1 reads MNHEY; CDR2 reads SMNVEV (reference sequence). V shed 5 bases, J shed 0 bases, and the junction held 11 bases outside the gene matches. CDR3 in amino acids: CASSRRLAGGVSSYEQYF. The CDR3 DNA sequence: TGTGCCAGCAGTCGAAGGCTAGCGGGAGGGGTGAGCTCCTACGAGCAGTACTTC.

This sequence joins TRBV6-1 and TRBJ1-5; the D is unclear. Germline CDR1 reads MNHNS; CDR2 reads SASEGT. Trimming shortened V by 8 bases and J by 0 bases, and 8 bases separated the two germline ends. The CDR3 loop spans 13 amino acids. The CDR3 protein is CASEQNSNQPQHF. CDR3 in DNA: TGTGCCAGCGAGCAGAATAGCAATCAGCCCCAGCATTTT.

This chain joins TRBV11-3 and TRBJ2-1; 9 nucleotides agree with TRBD1. This CDR3 has 15 amino acids. The V segment lost 0 bases and the J segment 7 bases; nucleotides outside the gene matches: 4. Per germline, CDR1 SGHNT and CDR2 YENEEA. The DNA for the CDR3 is TGTGCCAGCAGCTTAGATGGCGGGACAGGGAATGAGCAGTTCTTC. Its translation is CASSLDGGTGNEQFF.

The chain employs TRBV28 and TRBJ2-7; 7 bases align to TRBD2. V was pared by 7 bases and J by 1 base, with 10 bases of the junction left unmatched. CDR3 size: 15 residues. Germline-derived CDR1 and CDR2 are MDHEN and SYDVKM. The CDR3 DNA sequence: TGTGCCAGCACCTTGGGGGGGATCGGGTCCTACGAGCAGTACTTC. This codes for CASTLGGIGSYEQYF.

The count of this clone is one. The rearrangement links TRBV5-1 to TRBJ2-5; 8 bases map to TRBD1. Germline loops: CDR1 SGHRS, CDR2 YFSETQ. The CDR3 contains 15 residues. The J segment lost 4 bases and the V segment lost 0 bases, leaving 5 bases of the junction unmatched. For the CDR3, the DNA is TGCGCCAGCAGCTTGGTTCAGGGGGCGCGAGAGACCCAGTACTTC. It specifies CASSLVQGARETQYF. The whole variable domain, filled in from reference TRBV5-1 and TRBJ2-5, reads KAGVTQTPRYLIKTRGQQVTLSCSPISGHRSVSWYQQTPGQGLQFLFEYFSETQRNKGNFPGRFSGRQFSNSRSEMNVSTLELGDSALYLCASSLVQGARETQYFGPGTRLLVL.

The chain has TRBV28 and TRBJ2-5; D ambiguous. The J call may be in error: the DNA end matches TRBJ2-7 better. Looked up from germline, CDR1 is MDHEN and CDR2 is SYDVKM. There are 11 residues in the CDR3. Here the CDR3 reads CASGLNYEQYF. The CDR3 DNA reads TGTGCCAGCGGGCTAAACTACGAGCAGTACTTC.

The chain links TRBV11-2 to TRBJ2-7; D may be TRBD1 (6 bases). There are 13 residues in the CDR3. CDR1 is SGHAT, CDR2 FQNNGV, per germline. V was cut by 5 bases and J by 2 bases, with 10 bases left in between. The CDR3 DNA sequence: TGTGCCAGCAGCCCTCACAGGGCCTACGAGCAGTACTTC. Translated, it gives CASSPHRAYEQYF.

This sequence joins TRBV5-1 and TRBJ2-3, with D unresolved. This CDR3 spans 14 amino acids. Germline CDR1 SGHRS, CDR2 YFSETQ. V lost 4 bases and J 1 base, leaving 10 bases between the germline ends. The CDR3 loop is CASSPLVGTDTQYF. The CDR3 DNA reads TGCGCCAGCAGCCCCCTGGTGGGCACAGATACGCAGTATTTT.

The CDR3 nucleotides are TGTGCCAGCAGCCAAGATCTTGGCGGGAACCACAATGAGCAGTTCTTC. Its translation: CASSQDLGGNHNEQFF. The J gene is TRBJ2-1, the V gene TRBV14; tentatively, D is TRBD2 (6 bases). The CDR3 covers 16 residues. With 0 bases removed from V and 5 bases from J, the gap between germline ends came to 14 bases. The germline gives CDR1 SGHDN, CDR2 FVKESK.

This clone was found once. The chain carries TRBV7-9 and TRBJ2-5, with D unclear. From germline, CDR1 is SEHNR and CDR2 FQNEAQ (reference sequence). The CDR3 has 13 residues. The V end was cut by 5 bases, the J end by 4 bases, with 11 bases between. CDR3 sequence (DNA): TGTGCCAGCAGCCCCCCCTACGGAGAGACCCAGTACTTC. Residues: CASSPPYGETQYF.

This clone was detected a few times. Within the sample, other DNA sequences also encode this same CDR3. The chain combines TRBV5-1 with TRBJ1-2; a weak D match, TRBD1 (5 bases). Trimming cost V 4 bases and J 8 bases, with 15 bases left between them. CDR1 and CDR2 (germline): SGHRS, YFSETQ. This CDR3 region has 13 residues. The CDR3 DNA reads as TGCGCCAGCAGCCCCGGGGGATCTGGCGGCTACACCTTC. It is translated as CASSPGGSGGYTF.

The chain has TRBV4-1 and TRBJ2-6; weak D call: TRBD2 (5 bases). The CDR3 runs to 17 residues. Germline loops: CDR1 MGHRA, CDR2 YSYEKL. Trimming shortened V by 7 bases and J by 1 base, and 17 bases separated the two germline ends. The CDR3 DNA sequence: TGCGCCAGCAAAGGCAAGGGAGACGGTTCTGGGGCCAACGTCCTGACTTTC. It encodes CASKGKGDGSGANVLTF.

J is TRBJ1-2 and V is TRBV29-1; tentatively, D is TRBD1 (6 bases). Germline V gene data show CDR1 as SQVTM and CDR2 as ANQGSEA. Trimming cost V 3 bases and J 6 bases, with 8 bases left between them. CDR3 length: 11 amino acids. CDR3 region: CSVDYRDGYTF. CDR3 nucleotides: TGCAGCGTTGACTACAGGGATGGCTACACCTTC.

This sequence joins TRBV5-1 and TRBJ1-1, with D possibly TRBD1 on 5 matching bases. The V end was cut by 2 bases, the J end by 3 bases, with 14 bases between. Germline loops: CDR1 SGHRS, CDR2 YFSETQ. The CDR3 length is 15 residues. The DNA for the CDR3 is TGCGCCAGCAGCTTAATAGGGGATGGGGACACTGAAGCTTTCTTT. Amino acid sequence: CASSLIGDGDTEAFF. The complete variable domain, with remaining parts taken from reference TRBV5-1 and TRBJ1-1, reads KAGVTQTPRYLIKTRGQQVTLSCSPISGHRSVSWYQQTPGQGLQFLFEYFSETQRNKGNFPGRFSGRQFSNSRSEMNVSTLELGDSALYLCASSLIGDGDTEAFFGQGTRLTVV.

This clone was detected once. The chain employs TRBV29-1 and TRBJ2-2; D gene unclear. CDR3 length: 13 residues. The V gene lost 1 base and the J gene lost 1 base, with 4 bases spanning the gap. Germline V gene sequence: CDR1 SQVTM, CDR2 ANQGSEA. Here the CDR3 reads CSVEGRNTGELFF. The CDR3 nucleotides are TGCAGCGTTGAAGGCAGGAACACCGGGGAGCTGTTTTTT.

CDR3 in amino acids: CASSGTGQETQYF. The CDR3 DNA follows: TGTGCCAGCAGCGGGACAGGGCAAGAGACCCAGTACTTC. The V call is TRBV7-2, the J call TRBJ2-5; 9 bases align to TRBD1. J was trimmed by 2 bases and V by 5 bases; bases with no gene match: 0. CDR3 length: 13 amino acids. Germline V lookup: CDR1 SGHTA, CDR2 FQGNSA.

This clone was seen just once. The chain combines TRBV27 with TRBJ2-3; TRBD2 agrees at 13 bases. V trimming: 6 bases; J trimming: 1 base; junction bases outside the gene matches: 7. The CDR3 has 17 residues. Germline-derived CDR1 and CDR2 are MNHEY and SMNVEV (reference sequence). The CDR3 DNA follows: TGTGCCAGCAGCCGGACTAGCGGGAGCCTACGCACAGATACGCAGTATTTT. As protein: CASSRTSGSLRTDTQYF.

The rearrangement joins TRBV5-4 to TRBJ1-2; D possibly corresponds to TRBD1 (6 bases). The CDR3 totals 16 residues. Germline CDR1 reads SGHNT; CDR2 reads YYREEE (reference sequence). Deletions cut 4 bases from V and 2 bases from J, with 18 bases between. CDR3 amino acids: CASSRTDRAPNYGYTF. The DNA of the CDR3 is TGTGCCAGCAGCCGGACGGACAGAGCCCCCAACTATGGCTACACCTTC.

The V and J genes are TRBV9 and TRBJ2-3; TRBD2 agrees at 9 bases. Germline assignment: CDR1 SGDLS and CDR2 YYNGEE. The trim removed 2 bases at V and 0 bases at J, leaving 4 bases unmatched. The CDR3 runs to 16 residues. CDR3 DNA sequence: TGTGCCAGCAGCGTGACTAGCGGACCTAGCACAGATACGCAGTATTTT. It translates to CASSVTSGPSTDTQYF.

V gene TRBV19 combines with J gene TRBJ2-2, with D maybe TRBD1 (5 bases). Germline loops: CDR1 LNHDA, CDR2 SQIVND (reference sequence). This CDR3 is built from 17 residues. Trimming took 5 bases from V and 2 from J, leaving 18 bases between them. DNA for the CDR3: TGTGCCAGTAGTTTCGGCAGTAAAAGGGGTAACACCGGGGAGCTGTTTTTT. This sequence encodes CASSFGSKRGNTGELFF.

This clone appeared a single time. The chain joins TRBV6-1 to TRBJ2-5, with TRBD2 as a possible D gene (7 bases). CDR1 is MNHNS and CDR2 is SASEGT in the germline V gene. Trimming took 7 bases from V and 7 from J, leaving 22 bases between them. This CDR3 has 15 residues. The CDR3 here is CASTQRNREGRTQYF. The DNA of the CDR3 is TGTGCCAGCACCCAGCGGAACAGGGAGGGGCGGACCCAGTACTTC.

The chain links TRBV19 to TRBJ2-3, with unresolved D. This CDR3 contains 13 residues. Trimming cost V 6 bases and J 0 bases, with 7 bases left between them. Germline V gene lookup returns CDR1 LNHDA and CDR2 SQIVND (reference sequence). The CDR3 region is CASRTTSTDTQYF. CDR3 nucleotides: TGTGCCAGTAGGACAACTAGCACAGATACGCAGTATTTT.

This chain joins TRBV13 and TRBJ2-3; tentative D call: TRBD2 (5 bases). Trimming cost V 0 bases and J 3 bases, with 10 bases left between them. CDR3 length: 15 amino acids. Germline V lookup: CDR1 PRHDT, CDR2 FYEKMQ (reference sequence). In nucleotides, the CDR3 is TGTGCCAGCAGCTTAGGCGGGATTCTTACAGATACGCAGTATTTT. This gives the protein CASSLGGILTDTQYF.

The chain couples TRBV5-6 to TRBJ2-7, with D hard to call. V was shortened by 0 bases and J by 0 bases, with 10 bases between the two germline ends. Germline V lookup: CDR1 SGHDT, CDR2 YYEEEE. The CDR3 covers 15 residues. CDR3 in amino acids: CASSLGSLSSYEQYF. CDR3 nucleotides: TGTGCCAGCAGCTTGGGATCATTGAGCTCCTACGAGCAGTACTTC.

This clone occurred once. This chain links TRBV27 with TRBJ2-5; D gene uncertain. V dropped 7 bases and J dropped 5 bases, with 11 bases sitting between them. This CDR3 has 12 amino acids. Germline V gene data show CDR1 as MNHEY and CDR2 as SMNVEV (reference sequence). The CDR3 reads CASNHMGETQYF. In DNA form, the CDR3 reads TGTGCCAGCAACCATATGGGGGAGACCCAGTACTTC.

V and J are TRBV7-6 and TRBJ2-2; D tentatively reads TRBD1 or TRBD2 (6 bases each). Between the trimmed V and J ends, which lost 6 bases and 3 bases, there was a span of 14 bases. The CDR3 runs to 15 residues. Per germline, CDR1 SGHVS and CDR2 FNYEAQ. The CDR3 nucleotides are TGTGCCAGCAGGATTGGGGGGCGATACACCGGGGAGCTGTTTTTT. Its protein product is CASRIGGRYTGELFF.

This chain links TRBV11-2 with TRBJ1-4; 7 nucleotides align to TRBD1. Trimming took 3 bases from V and 10 from J; bases not matched to a gene: 11. CDR3 length: 15 residues. Germline V gives CDR1 SGHAT, CDR2 FQNNGV. In DNA form, the CDR3 reads TGTGCCAGCAGCTTTACAGGGGCGGGACCGGGAAAACTGTTTTTT. Its translation: CASSFTGAGPGKLFF.